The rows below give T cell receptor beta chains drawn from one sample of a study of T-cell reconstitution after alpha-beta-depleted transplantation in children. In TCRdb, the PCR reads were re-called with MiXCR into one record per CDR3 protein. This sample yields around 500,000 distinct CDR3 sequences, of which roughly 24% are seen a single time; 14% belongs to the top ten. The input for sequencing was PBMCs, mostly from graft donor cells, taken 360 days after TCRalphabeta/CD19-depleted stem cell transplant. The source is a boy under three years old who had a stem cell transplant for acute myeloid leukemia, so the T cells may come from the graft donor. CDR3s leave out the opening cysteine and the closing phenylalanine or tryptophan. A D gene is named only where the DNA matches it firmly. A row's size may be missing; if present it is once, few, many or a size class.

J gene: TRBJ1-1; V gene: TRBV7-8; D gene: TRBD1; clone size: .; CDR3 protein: ASSKWTGGMNTEAF
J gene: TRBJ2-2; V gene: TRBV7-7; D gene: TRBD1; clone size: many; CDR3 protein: ASSWGTGANTGELF
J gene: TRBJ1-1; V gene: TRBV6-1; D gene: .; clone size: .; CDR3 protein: ASIRLWGLNTEAF
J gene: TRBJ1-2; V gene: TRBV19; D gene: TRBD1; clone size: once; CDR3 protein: ASSLDRGSNYGYT
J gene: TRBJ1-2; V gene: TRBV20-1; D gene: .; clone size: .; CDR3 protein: SARDNTRYGYT
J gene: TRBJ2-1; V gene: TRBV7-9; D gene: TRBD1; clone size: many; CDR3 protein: ASSLRTGGRNEQF
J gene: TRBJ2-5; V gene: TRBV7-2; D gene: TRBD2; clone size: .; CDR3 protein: ASSLKRGGQETQY
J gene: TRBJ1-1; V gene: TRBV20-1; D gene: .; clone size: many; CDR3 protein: SARDQQDNIITEAF
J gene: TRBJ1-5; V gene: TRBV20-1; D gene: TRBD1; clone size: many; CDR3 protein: SASRTGDSNQPQH
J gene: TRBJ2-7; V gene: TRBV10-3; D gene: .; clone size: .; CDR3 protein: ATAEGLSYEQY
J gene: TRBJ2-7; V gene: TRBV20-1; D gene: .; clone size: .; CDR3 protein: SASALVGRISYEQY
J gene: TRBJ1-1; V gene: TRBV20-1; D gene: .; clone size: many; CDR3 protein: SATTENTEAF
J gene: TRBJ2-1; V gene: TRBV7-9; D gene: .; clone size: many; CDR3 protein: ASSSRQASSYNEQF
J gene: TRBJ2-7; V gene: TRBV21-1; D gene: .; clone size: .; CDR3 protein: ASSRQGRDEQY
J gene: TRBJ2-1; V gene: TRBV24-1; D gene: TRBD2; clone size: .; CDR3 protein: ATSDLAGGRVNEQF
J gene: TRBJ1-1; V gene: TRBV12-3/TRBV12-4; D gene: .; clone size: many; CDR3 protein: ASSLSRVGPEAF
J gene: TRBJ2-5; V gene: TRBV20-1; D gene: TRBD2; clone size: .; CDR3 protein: CARDGASGETQY
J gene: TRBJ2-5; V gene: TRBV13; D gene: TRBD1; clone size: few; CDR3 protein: ASSPGAQGLQTQY
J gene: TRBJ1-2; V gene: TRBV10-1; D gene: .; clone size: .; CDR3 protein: ASSELHRYTANYGYT
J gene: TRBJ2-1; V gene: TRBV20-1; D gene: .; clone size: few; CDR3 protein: SATFDRSLDNEQF
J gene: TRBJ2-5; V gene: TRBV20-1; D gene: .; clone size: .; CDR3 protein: SARFRGTSLGTQY
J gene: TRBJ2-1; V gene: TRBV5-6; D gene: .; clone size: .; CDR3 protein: ASSGRDTNIERLF
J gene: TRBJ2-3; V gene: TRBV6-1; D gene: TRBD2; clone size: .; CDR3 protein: ASSPSPAGGGADTQY
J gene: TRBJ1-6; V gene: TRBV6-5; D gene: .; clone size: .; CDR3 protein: ASSYDGVEGSLHSPLH
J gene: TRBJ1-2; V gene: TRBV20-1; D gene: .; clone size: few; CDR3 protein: SVDPAGGYT
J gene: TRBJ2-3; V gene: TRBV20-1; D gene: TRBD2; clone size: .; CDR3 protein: SARAGGLAGEKADTQY
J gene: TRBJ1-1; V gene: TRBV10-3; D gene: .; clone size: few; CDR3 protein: ATDGGRGTEAF
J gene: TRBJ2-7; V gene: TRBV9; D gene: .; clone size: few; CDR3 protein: ASSVDHFTYEQY
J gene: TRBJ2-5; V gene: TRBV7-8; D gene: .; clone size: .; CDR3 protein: ASSLGLGVFTETQY
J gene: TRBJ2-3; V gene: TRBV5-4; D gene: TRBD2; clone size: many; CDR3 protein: ASSLRAGGRTDTQY
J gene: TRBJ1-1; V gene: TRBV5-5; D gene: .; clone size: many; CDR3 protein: ASSLDYNREGTEAF
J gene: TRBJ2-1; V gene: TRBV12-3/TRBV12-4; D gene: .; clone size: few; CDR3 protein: ASTPGNEQF
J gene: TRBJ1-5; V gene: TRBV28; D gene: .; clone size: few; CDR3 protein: ASSFDRGLRGPQH
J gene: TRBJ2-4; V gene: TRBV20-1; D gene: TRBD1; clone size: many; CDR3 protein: SVIGTGFTKNIQY
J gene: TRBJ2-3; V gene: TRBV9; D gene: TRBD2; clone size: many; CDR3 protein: ASSAWTSGYFTDTQY
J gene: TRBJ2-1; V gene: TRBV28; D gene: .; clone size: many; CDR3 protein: ASSLLTGPRSYNEQF
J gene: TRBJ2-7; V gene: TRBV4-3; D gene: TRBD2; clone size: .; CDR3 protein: ASSQEAQGLGYEQY
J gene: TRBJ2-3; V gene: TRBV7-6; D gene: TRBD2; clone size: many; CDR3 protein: ASSRLAGDPKAQY
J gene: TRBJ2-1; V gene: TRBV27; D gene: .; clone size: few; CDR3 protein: ASSYFPFERDEDNEQF
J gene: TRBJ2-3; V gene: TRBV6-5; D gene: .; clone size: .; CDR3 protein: ASSYSSSGADTQY
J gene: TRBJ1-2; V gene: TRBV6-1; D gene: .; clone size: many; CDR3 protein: ASSEVGGYT
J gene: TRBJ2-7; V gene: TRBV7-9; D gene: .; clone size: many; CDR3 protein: ASSSLLEQY
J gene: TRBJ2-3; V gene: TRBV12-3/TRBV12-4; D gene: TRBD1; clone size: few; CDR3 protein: ASSPGTGATDTQY
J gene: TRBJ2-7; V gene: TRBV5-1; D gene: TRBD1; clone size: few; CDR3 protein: ASRPDRGFFEQY
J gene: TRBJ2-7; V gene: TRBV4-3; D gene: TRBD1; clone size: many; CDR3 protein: ASSQAYGTGTYEQY
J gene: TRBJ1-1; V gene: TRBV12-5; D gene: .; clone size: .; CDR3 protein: ASGFSRESDTEAF
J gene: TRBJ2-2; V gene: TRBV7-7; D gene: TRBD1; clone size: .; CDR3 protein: ASTPTPRDRFFSGELF
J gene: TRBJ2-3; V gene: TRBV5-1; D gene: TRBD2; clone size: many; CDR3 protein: ASSPGLAGGLPDTQY
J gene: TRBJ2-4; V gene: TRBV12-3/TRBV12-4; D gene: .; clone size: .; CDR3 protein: ASSLERESRGFGIQY
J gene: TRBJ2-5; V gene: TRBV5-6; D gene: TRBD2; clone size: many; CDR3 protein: ASSTLPGTSVFDQETQY
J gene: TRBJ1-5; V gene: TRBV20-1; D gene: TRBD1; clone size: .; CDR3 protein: SARVGTGGEPQH
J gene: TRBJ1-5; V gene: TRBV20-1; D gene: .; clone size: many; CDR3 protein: SARDGHQPQH
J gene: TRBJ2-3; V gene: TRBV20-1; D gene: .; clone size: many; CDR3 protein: SAPQDTQY
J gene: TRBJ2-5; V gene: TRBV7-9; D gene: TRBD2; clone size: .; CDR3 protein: ASIKGSGGPSETQY
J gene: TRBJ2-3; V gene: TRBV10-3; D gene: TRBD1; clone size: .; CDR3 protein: AIKTGVDTQY
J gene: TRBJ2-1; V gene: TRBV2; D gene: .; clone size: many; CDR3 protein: ASSGTGGDYNEQF
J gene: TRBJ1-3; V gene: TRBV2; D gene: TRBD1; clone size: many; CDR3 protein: ASTEDRGGNTIY